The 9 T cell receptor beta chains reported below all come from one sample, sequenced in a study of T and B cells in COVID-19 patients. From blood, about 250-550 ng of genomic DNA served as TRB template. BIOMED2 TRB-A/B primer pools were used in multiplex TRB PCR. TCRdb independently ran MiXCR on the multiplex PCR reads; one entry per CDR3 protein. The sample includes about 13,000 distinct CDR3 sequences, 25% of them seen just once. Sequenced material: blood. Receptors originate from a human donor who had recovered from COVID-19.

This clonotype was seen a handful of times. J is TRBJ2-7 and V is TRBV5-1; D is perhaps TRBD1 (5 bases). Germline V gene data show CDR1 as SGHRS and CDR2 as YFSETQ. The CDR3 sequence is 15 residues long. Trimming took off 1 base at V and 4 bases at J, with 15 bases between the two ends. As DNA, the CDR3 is TGCGCCAGCAGCTTGACGATCGGCAGGGTTTACGAGCAGTACTTC. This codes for CASSLTIGRVYEQYF.

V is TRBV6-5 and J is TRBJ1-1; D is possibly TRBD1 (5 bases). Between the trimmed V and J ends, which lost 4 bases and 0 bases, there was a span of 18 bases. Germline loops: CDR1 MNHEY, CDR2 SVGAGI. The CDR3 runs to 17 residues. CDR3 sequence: CASSSGTALFMNTEAFF. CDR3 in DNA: TGTGCCAGCAGTTCCGGGACGGCGCTGTTTATGAACACTGAAGCTTTCTTT.

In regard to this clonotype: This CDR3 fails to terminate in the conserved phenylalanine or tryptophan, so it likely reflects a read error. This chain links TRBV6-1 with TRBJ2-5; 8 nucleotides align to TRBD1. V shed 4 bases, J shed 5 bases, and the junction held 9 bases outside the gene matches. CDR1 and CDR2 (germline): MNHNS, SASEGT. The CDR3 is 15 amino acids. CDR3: CASSASRGRGETQYL. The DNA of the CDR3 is TGTGCCAGCAGTGCCTCCAGGGGGCGCGGGGAGACCCAGTACTTG.

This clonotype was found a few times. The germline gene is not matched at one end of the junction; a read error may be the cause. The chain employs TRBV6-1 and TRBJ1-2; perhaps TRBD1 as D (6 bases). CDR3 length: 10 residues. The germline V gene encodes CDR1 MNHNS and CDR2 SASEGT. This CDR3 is CAIGGQQPSF. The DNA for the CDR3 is TGTGCCATCGGAGGACAGCAGCCGAGCTTC.

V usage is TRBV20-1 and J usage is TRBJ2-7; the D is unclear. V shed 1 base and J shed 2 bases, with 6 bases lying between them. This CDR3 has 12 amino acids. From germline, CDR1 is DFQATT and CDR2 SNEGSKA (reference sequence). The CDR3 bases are TGCAGTGCTAGAGTCCGACCCTACGAGCAGTACTTC. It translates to CSARVRPYEQYF.

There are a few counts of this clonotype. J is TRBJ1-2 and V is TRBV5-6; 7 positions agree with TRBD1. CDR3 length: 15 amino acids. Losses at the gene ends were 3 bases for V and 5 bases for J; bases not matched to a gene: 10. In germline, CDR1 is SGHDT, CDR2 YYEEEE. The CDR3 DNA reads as TGTGCCAGCAGCTGGGGGACAGCAGCACTTTATGGCTACACCTTC. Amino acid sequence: CASSWGTAALYGYTF.

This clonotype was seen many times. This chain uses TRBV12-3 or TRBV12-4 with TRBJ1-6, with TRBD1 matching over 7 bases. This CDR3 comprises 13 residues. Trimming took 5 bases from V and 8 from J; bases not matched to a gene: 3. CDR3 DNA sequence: TGTGCCAGCAGTGACAGGGAAGATTCACCCCTCCACTTT. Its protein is CASSDREDSPLHF.

The CDR3 loop reads CSASYRSHEQYF. As DNA, the CDR3 is TGCAGTGCTAGTTACAGGTCCCACGAGCAGTACTTC. J is TRBJ2-7 and V is TRBV20-1, with D maybe TRBD1 (5 bases). V gave up 3 bases and J gave up 5 bases, with 11 bases separating them. The CDR3 extends over 12 amino acids. The germline gives CDR1 DFQATT, CDR2 SNEGSKA (reference sequence).

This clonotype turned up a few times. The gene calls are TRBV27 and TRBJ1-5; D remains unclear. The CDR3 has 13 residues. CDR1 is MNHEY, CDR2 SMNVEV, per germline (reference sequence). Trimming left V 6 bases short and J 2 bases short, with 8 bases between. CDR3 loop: CASSQYRNQPQHF. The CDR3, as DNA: TGTGCCAGCAGCCAATACCGCAATCAGCCCCAGCATTTT.